The entry that follows covers one T cell receptor beta chain sequence. This sample is part of a study of control samples from healthy donors and cancer patients. V dropped 8 bases and J dropped 7 bases, with 17 bases sitting between them. This CDR3 has 13 amino acids. Clones were read by immunoSEQ multiplex PCR, and TCRdb kept only the in-frame ones, dropping some. This sample has roughly 130,000 clones; about 95% occur once, and the top ten carry approximately 4%. This chain links TRBV12-3 or TRBV12-4 with TRBJ1-1; no clear D. Sample: blood. The receptor's source is a man aged 25 to 40 in good health. CDR3 amino acids: CASCFWNSLEAFF. The CDR3 DNA reads TGTGCCAGCTGCTTCTGGAACAGCCTTGAAGCTTTCTTT.